The entry that follows covers one TCR beta chain sequence. In the study's own analysis: Reference gene primer amplification gave nucleated cell count estimates. The assay was immunoSEQ multiplex PCR, and TCRdb's table has in-frame clones only and misses some. That table is the source of V, J and clone size, and D and trimming were worked out from the DNA. This sample has over 100,000 clones, with roughly 85% found just once. The CDR3 contains 17 residues. The V segment lost 0 bases and the J segment 0 bases; nucleotides outside the gene matches: 6. Per germline, CDR1 MNHEY and CDR2 SVGEGT. This entry belongs to a study of blood T cell repertoires in COVID-19.

This chain joins TRBV6-2 or TRBV6-3 and TRBJ2-3; 7 nucleotides match TRBD1. The sample was peripheral blood. The receptor was derived from a man between 40 and 49 years old with acute or convalescent COVID-19. CDR3 in amino acids: CASSYSGDRVSTDTQYF. The CDR3 DNA reads as TGTGCCAGCAGTTACTCGGGGGACAGAGTCAGCACAGATACGCAGTATTTT.